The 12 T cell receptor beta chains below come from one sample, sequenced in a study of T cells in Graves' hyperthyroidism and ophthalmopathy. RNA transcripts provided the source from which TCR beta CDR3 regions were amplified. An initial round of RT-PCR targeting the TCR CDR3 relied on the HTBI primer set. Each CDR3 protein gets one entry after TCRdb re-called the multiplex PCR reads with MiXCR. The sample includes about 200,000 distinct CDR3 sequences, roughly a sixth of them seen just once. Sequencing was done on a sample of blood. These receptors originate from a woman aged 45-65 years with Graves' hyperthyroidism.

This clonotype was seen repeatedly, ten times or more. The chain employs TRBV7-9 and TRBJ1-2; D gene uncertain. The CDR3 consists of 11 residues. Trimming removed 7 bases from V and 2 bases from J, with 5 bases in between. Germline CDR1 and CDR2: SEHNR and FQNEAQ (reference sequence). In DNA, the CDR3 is TGTGCCAGCACCGACAACTATGGCTACACCTTC. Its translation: CASTDNYGYTF.

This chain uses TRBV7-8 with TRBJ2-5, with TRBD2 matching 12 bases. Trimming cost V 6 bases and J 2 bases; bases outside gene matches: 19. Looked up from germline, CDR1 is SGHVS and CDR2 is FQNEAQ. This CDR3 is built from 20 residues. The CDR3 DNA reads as TGTGCCAGCAGGTTCCCGACTAGCGGGAGCTTAACGGGGAATCAAGAGACCCAGTACTTC. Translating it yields CASRFPTSGSLTGNQETQYF.

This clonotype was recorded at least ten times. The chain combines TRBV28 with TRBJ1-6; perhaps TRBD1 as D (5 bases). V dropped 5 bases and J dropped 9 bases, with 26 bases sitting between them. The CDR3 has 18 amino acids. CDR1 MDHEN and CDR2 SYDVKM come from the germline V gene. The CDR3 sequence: CASSLLTTGLFGGSPLHF. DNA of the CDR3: TGTGCCAGCAGTCTATTAACTACGGGCCTCTTCGGGGGTTCACCCCTCCACTTT.

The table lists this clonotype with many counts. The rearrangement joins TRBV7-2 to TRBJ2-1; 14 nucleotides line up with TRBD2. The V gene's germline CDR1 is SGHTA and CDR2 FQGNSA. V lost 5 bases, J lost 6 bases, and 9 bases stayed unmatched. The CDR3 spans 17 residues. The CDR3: CASSRAGLAGGSNEQFF. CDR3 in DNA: TGTGCCAGCAGCCGCGCCGGACTAGCGGGAGGAAGCAATGAGCAGTTCTTC.

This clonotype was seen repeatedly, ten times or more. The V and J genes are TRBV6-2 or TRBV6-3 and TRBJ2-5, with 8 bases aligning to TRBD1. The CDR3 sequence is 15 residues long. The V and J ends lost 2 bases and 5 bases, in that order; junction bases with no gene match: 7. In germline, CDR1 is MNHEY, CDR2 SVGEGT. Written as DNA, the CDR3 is TGTGCCAGCAGTTACCAAAGGACAGGGCGGGAGACCCAGTACTTC. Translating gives CASSYQRTGRETQYF.

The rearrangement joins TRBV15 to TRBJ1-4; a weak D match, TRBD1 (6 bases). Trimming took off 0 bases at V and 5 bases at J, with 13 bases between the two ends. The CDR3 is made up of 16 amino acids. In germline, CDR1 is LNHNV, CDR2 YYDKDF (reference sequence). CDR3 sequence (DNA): TGTGCCACCAGCAGAGACCCCTCAGGGGTAAATGAAAAACTGTTTTTT. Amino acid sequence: CATSRDPSGVNEKLFF.

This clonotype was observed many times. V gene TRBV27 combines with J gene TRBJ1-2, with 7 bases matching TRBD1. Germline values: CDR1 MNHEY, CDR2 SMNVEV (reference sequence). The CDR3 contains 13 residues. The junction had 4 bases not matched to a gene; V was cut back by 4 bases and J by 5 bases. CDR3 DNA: TGTGCCAGCAGTTCAGACAGGGTATATGGCTACACCTTC. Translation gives CASSSDRVYGYTF.

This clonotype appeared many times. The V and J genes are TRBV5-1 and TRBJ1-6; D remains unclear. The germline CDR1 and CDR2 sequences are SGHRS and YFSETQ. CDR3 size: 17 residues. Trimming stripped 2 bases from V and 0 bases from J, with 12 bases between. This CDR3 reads CASSLMGTDSYNSPLHF. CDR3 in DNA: TGCGCCAGCAGCTTAATGGGAACGGACTCCTATAATTCACCCCTCCACTTT.

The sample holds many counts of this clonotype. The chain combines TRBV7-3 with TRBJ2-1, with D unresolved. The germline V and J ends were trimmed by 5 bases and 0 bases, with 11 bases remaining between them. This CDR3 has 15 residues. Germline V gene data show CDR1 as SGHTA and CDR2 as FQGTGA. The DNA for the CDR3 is TGTGCCAGCAGCGAAATCGAGAGCTCCTACAATGAGCAGTTCTTC. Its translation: CASSEIESSYNEQFF.

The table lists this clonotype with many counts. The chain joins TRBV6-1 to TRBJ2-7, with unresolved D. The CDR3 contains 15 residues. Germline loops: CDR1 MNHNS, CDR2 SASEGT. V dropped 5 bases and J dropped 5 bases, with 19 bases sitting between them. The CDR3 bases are TGTGCCAGCAGTTATTTTCAAGGCAGGAGTAACGAGCAGTACTTC. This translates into CASSYFQGRSNEQYF.

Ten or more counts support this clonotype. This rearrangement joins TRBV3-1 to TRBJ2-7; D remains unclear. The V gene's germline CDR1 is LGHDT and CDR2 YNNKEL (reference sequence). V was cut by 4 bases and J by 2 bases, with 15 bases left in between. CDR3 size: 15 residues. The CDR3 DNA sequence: TGTGCCAGCAGCCTAGCAGCCGGTGATACCTACGAGCAGTACTTC. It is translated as CASSLAAGDTYEQYF.

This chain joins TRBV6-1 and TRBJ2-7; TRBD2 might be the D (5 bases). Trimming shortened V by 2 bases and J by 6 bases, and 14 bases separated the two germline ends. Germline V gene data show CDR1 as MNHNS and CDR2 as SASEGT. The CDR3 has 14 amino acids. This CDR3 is CASSEYGSDGEQYF. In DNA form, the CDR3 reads TGTGCCAGCAGTGAATATGGGAGCGATGGCGAGCAGTACTTC.